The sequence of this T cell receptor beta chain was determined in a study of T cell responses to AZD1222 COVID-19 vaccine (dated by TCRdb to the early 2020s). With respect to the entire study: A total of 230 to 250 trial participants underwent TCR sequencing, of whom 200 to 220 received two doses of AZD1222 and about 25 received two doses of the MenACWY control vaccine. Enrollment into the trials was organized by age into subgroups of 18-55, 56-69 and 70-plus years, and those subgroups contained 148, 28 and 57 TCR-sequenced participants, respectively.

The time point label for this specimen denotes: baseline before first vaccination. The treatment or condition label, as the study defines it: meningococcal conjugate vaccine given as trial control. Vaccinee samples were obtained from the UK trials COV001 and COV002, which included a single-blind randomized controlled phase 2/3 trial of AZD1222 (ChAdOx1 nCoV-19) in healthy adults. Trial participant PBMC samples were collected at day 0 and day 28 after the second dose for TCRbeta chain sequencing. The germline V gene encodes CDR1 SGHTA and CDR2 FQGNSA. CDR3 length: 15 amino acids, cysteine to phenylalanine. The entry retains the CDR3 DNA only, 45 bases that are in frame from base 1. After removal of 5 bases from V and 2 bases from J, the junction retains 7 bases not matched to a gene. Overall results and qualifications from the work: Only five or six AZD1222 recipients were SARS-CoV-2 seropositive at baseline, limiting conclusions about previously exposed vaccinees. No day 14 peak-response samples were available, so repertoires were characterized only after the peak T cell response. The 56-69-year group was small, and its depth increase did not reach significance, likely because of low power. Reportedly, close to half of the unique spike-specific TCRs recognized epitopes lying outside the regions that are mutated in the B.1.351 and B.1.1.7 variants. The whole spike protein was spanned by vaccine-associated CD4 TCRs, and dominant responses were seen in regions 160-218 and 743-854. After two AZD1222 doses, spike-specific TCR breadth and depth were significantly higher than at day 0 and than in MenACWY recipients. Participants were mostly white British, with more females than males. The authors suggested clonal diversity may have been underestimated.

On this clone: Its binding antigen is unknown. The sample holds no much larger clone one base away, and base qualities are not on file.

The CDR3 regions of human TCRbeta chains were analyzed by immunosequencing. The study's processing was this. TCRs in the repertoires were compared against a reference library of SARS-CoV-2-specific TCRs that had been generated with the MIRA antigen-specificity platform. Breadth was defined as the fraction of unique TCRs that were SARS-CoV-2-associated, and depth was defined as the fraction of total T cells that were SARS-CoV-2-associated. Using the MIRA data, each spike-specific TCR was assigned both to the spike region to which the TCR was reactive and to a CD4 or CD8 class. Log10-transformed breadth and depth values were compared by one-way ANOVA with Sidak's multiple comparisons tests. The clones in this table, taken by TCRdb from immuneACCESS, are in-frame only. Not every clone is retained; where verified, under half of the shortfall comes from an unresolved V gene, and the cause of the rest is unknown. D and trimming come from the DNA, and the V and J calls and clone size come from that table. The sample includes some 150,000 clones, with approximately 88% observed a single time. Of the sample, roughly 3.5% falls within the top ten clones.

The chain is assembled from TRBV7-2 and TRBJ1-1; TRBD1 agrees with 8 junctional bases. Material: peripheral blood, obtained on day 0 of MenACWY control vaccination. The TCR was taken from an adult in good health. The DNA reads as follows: TGTGCCAGCAGCCCACAGGGGGTCGGAAACACTGAAGCTTTCTTT. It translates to CASSPQGVGNTEAFF. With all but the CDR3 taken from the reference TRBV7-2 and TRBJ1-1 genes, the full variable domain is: GAGVSQSPSNKVTEKGKDVELRCDPISGHTALYWYRQSLGQGLEFLIYFQGNSAPDKSGLPSDRFSAERTGGSVSTLTIQRTQQEDSAVYLCASSPQGVGNTEAFFGQGTRLTVV.